The text below deals with one T cell receptor beta chain. Its antigen is as yet unknown. This specimen comes from a study of CD8+CD57+ T cells in acquired aplastic anemia. Study background: Isolated CD4+ and CD8+ cells, once sorted, yielded DNA averaging about 3.4 ug. Where healthy donors were concerned, CD4+ cells averaged about 11 million reads.

Study conclusions and caveats: Patients versus controls showed no significant CD8+ Simpson's diversity difference. The number of CD8+ CDR3 sequences shared by patients and controls was 25 to 35.

Genomic DNA provided the template from which TCR beta VDJ and CDR3 profiles were obtained. TCRdb analysed the reads with MiXCR anew, one entry per CDR3 protein. The sample lists hundreds of thousands of distinct CDR3 sequences; 65% to 80% were seen once. The sequenced sample was sorted CD4+, CD8+, or CD8+CD57+ T cells (not recorded which) from PBMCs. The receptor was derived from a human donor in good health, serving as a control.

The CDR3 loop reads CASSGTAGDGEAFF. The CDR3 DNA reads as TGTGCCAGCAGCGGCACGGCGGGGGATGGTGAAGCTTTCTTT. The genes are TRBV6-2 or TRBV6-3 and TRBJ1-1; D possibly corresponds to TRBD1 (5 bases). The germline gives CDR1 MNHEY, CDR2 SVGEGT. Trimming shortened V by 6 bases and J by 7 bases, and 18 bases separated the two germline ends. The CDR3 sequence is 14 residues long.